This record covers a single T cell receptor (beta chain). Germline V lookup: CDR1 SNHLY, CDR2 FYNNEI. Trimming cost V 4 bases and J 5 bases, with 18 bases left between them. The CDR3 is 15 residues long. The data belong to a study of blood T cell repertoires in COVID-19. The wider study: Samples came from the United States, Italy and Spain, spanning acute and convalescent COVID-19. T cells, B-cell-depleted T cells, or PBMCs provided the cDNA or gDNA that served as material.

The data were produced by immunoSEQ multiplex PCR, yet TCRdb's version contains in-frame clones alone and is incomplete. The sample has some 190,000 clones; over 65% are singletons. Patients from Seattle were sampled longitudinally, starting during active infection. The chain combines TRBV2 with TRBJ2-7, with a weak D call TRBD2 (5 bases). Sequenced material: peripheral blood. The receptor was isolated from a person aged 65 to 85 with COVID-19, enrolled during active disease. CDR3 coding DNA: TGTGCCAGCAGTGTCGAGACTACACGGGGAAACGAGCAGTACTTC. It encodes CASSVETTRGNEQYF.